These 8 T cell receptor beta chains originate from one sample sequenced in a study of T cell responses to AZD1222 COVID-19 vaccine. Here immunoSEQ multiplex PCR was the method, and the copy in TCRdb shows in-frame clones only, minus some. The data show about 93,000 clones, just over 85% seen once. The sequencing here drew on peripheral blood, taken on day 0 of AZD1222 vaccination. These receptors originate from an adult in good health.

The genes are TRBV11-2 and TRBJ1-1; tentative D call: TRBD1 (6 bases). Trimming took 4 bases from V and 0 from J, leaving 12 bases between them. The germline V gene has CDR1 SGHAT and CDR2 FQNNGV. CDR3 size: 15 residues. CDR3 sequence (DNA): TGTGCCAGCAGCTCCGGACAGTTCATGAACACTGAAGCTTTCTTT. Amino acids: CASSSGQFMNTEAFF. Variable domain in full (rest from reference TRBV11-2 and TRBJ1-1): EAGVAQSPRYKIIEKRQSVAFWCNPISGHATLYWYQQILGQGPKLLIQFQNNGVVDDSQLPKDRFSAERLKGVDSTLKIQPAKLEDSAVYLCASSSGQFMNTEAFFGQGTRLTVV.

The gene calls are TRBV12-5 and TRBJ1-5; maybe TRBD1 (5 bases). Germline V lookup: CDR1 LGHNT, CDR2 FRNRAP. Between the trimmed V and J ends, which lost 3 bases and 3 bases, there was a span of 12 bases. The CDR3 has 15 residues. CDR3 loop: CASGLGDSFNQPQHF. CDR3 coding DNA: TGTGCTAGTGGTTTAGGCGACAGCTTCAATCAGCCCCAGCATTTT.

The chain uses TRBV19 and TRBJ1-2, with D possibly being TRBD1 (6 bases). The CDR3 covers 15 residues. The V and J ends lost 4 bases and 2 bases respectively, with 14 bases between them. Germline-derived CDR1 and CDR2 are LNHDA and SQIVND (reference sequence). The CDR3 nucleotides are TGTGCCAGTAGTAGCGCGCTTGGGGGCAACTATGGCTACACCTTC. This encodes CASSSALGGNYGYTF.

The CDR3 loop reads CASSVAEVGTEAFF. The CDR3 DNA reads TGTGCCAGCAGCGTAGCTGAGGTGGGCACTGAAGCTTTCTTT. The chain links TRBV9 to TRBJ1-1, with D hard to call. V lost 0 bases to trimming and J lost 4 bases, with 10 bases between them. This CDR3 comprises 14 residues. Germline V gene sequence: CDR1 SGDLS, CDR2 YYNGEE.

The V call is TRBV11-2, the J call TRBJ1-2; no firm D call. V was clipped by 3 bases and J by 8 bases, with 16 bases between them. Germline V CDR1 and CDR2: SGHAT, FQNNGV. This CDR3 region has 14 residues. CDR3 in DNA: TGTGCCAGCAGCTTGGACTGGTCGGGAGACGGCTACACCTTC. Amino acid sequence: CASSLDWSGDGYTF.

The chain has TRBV20-1 and TRBJ2-2, with D perhaps matching TRBD1 (5 bases). The ends were cut back, 3 bases at V and 4 bases at J, with 12 bases in the middle. Germline V gene data show CDR1 as DFQATT and CDR2 as SNEGSKA (reference sequence). CDR3 size: 14 residues. As DNA, the CDR3 is TGCAGTGCTAGTATGGGGCTAAGCACCGGGGAGCTGTTTTTT. Protein: CSASMGLSTGELFF.

The chain has TRBV27 and TRBJ2-5, with D perhaps TRBD2 (5 bases). Germline V lookup: CDR1 MNHEY, CDR2 SMNVEV (reference sequence). V was trimmed by 3 bases and J by 5 bases, leaving 13 bases between them. This CDR3 spans 14 amino acids. The CDR3 spells CASSLTQGGETQYF. The CDR3 coding sequence is TGTGCCAGCAGTTTGACGCAAGGCGGGGAGACCCAGTACTTC.

The CDR3 DNA reads TGTGCCAGCAGCCCACACAGGGGTGGTAATTCACCCCTCCACTTT. It yields the protein CASSPHRGGNSPLHF. The chain links TRBV3-1 (or the pseudogene TRBV3-2) to TRBJ1-6; 7 bases are shared with TRBD1. Germline V gene sequence: CDR1 LGHDT, CDR2 YNNKEL (reference sequence). V gave up 4 bases and J gave up 6 bases; unmatched junction bases: 6. There are 15 residues in the CDR3.